Presented here are 8 T cell receptor beta chains from one specimen sequenced in a study of blood T cell repertoires in COVID-19. Produced via immunoSEQ multiplex PCR; TCRdb's table is partial and in-frame only. The sample carries over 85,000 clones, about 90% recorded once. Sequenced input: peripheral blood. The receptors were gathered from a man aged 50 to 59 with active COVID-19.

The CDR3 region has the DNA TGTGCCAGCAGCTCAGCGGGGGGGAACACAGATACGCAGTATTTT. Protein sequence: CASSSAGGNTDTQYF. The chain carries TRBV7-2 and TRBJ2-3; TRBD2 agrees at 10 bases. The CDR3 totals 15 residues. The germline V gene has CDR1 SGHTA and CDR2 FQGNSA. The V segment lost 4 bases and the J segment 2 bases; nucleotides outside the gene matches: 3.

The chain couples TRBV5-1 to TRBJ2-4; D ambiguous. The V end lost 0 bases, the J end lost 1 base, and 8 bases lay between the germline ends. This CDR3 is 15 amino acids long. CDR1 is SGHRS, CDR2 YFSETQ, per germline. CDR3 nucleotides: TGCGCCAGCAGCTTGGATTCCTTTGCCAAAAACATTCAGTACTTC. The encoded protein is CASSLDSFAKNIQYF.

This chain joins TRBV6-2 or TRBV6-3 and TRBJ2-3; 7 bases are a match to TRBD2. The CDR3 is 15 amino acids. Germline V gene data show CDR1 as MNHEY and CDR2 as SVGEGT. Trimming took 3 bases from V and 2 from J; bases not matched to a gene: 5. CDR3 in DNA: TGTGCCAGCAGTTATCGCGGGGGAATCACAGATACGCAGTATTTT. This sequence encodes CASSYRGGITDTQYF.

The chain employs TRBV11-2 and TRBJ2-5, with TRBD2 matching over 7 bases. Trimming removed 5 bases from V and 5 bases from J; junction bases left unmatched: 8. Germline loops: CDR1 SGHAT, CDR2 FQNNGV. This CDR3 region has 14 residues. The CDR3 reads CASSLWGGRETQYF. The DNA for the CDR3 is TGTGCCAGCAGCCTCTGGGGGGGACGGGAGACCCAGTACTTC.

The table lists this clone with many counts. The chain carries TRBV7-2 and TRBJ2-7; 10 bases match TRBD1. The CDR3 is 13 amino acids. J gave up 6 bases and V 1 base, and 0 bases lay outside the gene matches. Germline CDR1 and CDR2: SGHTA and FQGNSA. The CDR3 nucleotides are TGTGCCAGCAGCTTAGGGGACAGGGGCGAGCAGTACTTC. Translating gives CASSLGDRGEQYF. Together with reference TRBV7-2 and TRBJ2-7, the CDR3 gives the full variable domain: GAGVSQSPSNKVTEKGKDVELRCDPISGHTALYWYRQSLGQGLEFLIYFQGNSAPDKSGLPSDRFSAERTGGSVSTLTIQRTQQEDSAVYLCASSLGDRGEQYFGPGTRLTVT.

The CDR3 bases are TGTGCCAGCAGCTTGAAGGGAACAGGGGGAACAGATACGCAGTATTTT. Protein sequence: CASSLKGTGGTDTQYF. The J gene is TRBJ2-3, the V gene TRBV5-5, with TRBD1 matching over 8 bases. Germline V gene data show CDR1 as SGHKS and CDR2 as YYEKEE (reference sequence). V shed 1 base, J shed 3 bases, and the junction held 7 bases outside the gene matches. CDR3 length: 16 residues.

This clone was picked up a small number of times. Different DNA sequences within this sample yield the same CDR3. The rearrangement joins TRBV19 to TRBJ1-1, with a tentative D call TRBD1 (6 bases). CDR3 length equals 13 residues. Germline CDR1 LNHDA, CDR2 SQIVND (reference sequence). Trimming removed 4 bases at V and 5 bases at J, with 11 bases between. CDR3 coding DNA: TGTGCCAGTAGTAGGCGGGGGCTAACTGAAGCTTTCTTT. Residues: CASSRRGLTEAFF.

This chain connects TRBV10-3 to TRBJ2-5; a possible D gene is TRBD1 (5 bases). The germline V gene has CDR1 ENHRY and CDR2 SYGVKD. Trimming cost V 0 bases and J 2 bases, with 10 bases left between them. The CDR3 extends over 15 amino acids. DNA of the CDR3: TGTGCCATCAGTGAGTCGGGGCTCTTACAAGAGACCCAGTACTTC. Its protein product is CAISESGLLQETQYF.